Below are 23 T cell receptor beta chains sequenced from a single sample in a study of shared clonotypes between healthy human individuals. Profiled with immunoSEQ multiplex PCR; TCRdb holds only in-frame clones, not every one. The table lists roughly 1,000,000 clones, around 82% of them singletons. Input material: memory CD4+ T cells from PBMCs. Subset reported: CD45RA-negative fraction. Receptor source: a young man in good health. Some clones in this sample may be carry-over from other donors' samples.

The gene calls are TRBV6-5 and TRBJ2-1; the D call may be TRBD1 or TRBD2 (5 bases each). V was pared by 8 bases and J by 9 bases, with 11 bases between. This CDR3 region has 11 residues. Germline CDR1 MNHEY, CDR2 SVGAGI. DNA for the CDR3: TGTGCCAGCCGCCGGGGCGTTGAGCAGTTCTTC. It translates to CASRRGVEQFF.

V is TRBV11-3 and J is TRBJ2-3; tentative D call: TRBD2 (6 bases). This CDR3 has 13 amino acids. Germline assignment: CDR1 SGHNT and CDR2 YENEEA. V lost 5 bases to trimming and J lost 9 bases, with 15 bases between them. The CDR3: CASSTGTPETQYF. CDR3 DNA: TGTGCCAGCAGCACTGGGACTCCGGAGACGCAGTATTTT.

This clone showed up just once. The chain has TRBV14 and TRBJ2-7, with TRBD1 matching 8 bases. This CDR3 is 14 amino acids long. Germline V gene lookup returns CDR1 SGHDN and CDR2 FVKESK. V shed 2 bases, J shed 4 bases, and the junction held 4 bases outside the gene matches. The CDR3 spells CASSQRTGWYEQYF. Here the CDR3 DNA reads TGTGCCAGCAGCCAAAGGACAGGGTGGTACGAGCAGTACTTC.

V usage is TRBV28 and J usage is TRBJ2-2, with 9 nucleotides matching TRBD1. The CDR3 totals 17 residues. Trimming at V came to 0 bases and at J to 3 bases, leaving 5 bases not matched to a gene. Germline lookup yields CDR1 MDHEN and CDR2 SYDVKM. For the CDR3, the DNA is TGTGCCAGCAGTTTATGGGACGGGACAGGGTACACCGGGGAGCTGTTTTTT. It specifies CASSLWDGTGYTGELFF.

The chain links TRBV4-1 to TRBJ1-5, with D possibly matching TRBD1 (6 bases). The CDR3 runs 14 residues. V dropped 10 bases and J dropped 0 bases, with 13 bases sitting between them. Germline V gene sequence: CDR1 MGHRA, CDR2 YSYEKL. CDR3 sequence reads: CATPDSYSNQPQHF. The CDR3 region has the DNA TGCGCCACCCCGGACAGTTATAGCAATCAGCCCCAGCATTTT.

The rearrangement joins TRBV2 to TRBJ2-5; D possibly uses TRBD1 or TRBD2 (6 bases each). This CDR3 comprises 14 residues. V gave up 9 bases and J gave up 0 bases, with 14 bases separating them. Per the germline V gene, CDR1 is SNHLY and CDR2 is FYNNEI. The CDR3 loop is CARGGLEHQETQYF. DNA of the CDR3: TGTGCCAGAGGGGGACTCGAACACCAAGAGACCCAGTACTTC.

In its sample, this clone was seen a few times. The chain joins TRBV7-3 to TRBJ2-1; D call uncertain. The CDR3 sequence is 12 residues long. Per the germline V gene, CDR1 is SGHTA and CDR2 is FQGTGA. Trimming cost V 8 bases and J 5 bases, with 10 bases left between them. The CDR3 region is CASSPNHNEQFF. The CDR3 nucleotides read TGTGCCAGCTCCCCGAACCACAATGAGCAGTTCTTC.

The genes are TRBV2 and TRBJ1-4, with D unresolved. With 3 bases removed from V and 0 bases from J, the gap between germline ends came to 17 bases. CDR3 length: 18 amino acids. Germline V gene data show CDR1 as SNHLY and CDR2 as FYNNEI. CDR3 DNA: TGTGCCAGCAGTGAGCTCTTGGCCCTTTGGGCAACTAATGAAAAACTGTTTTTT. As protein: CASSELLALWATNEKLFF.

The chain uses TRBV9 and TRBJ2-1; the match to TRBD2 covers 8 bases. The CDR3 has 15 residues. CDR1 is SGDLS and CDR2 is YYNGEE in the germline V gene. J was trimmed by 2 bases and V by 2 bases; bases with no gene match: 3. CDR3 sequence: CASSVRLATYNEQFF. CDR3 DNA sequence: TGTGCCAGCAGCGTCAGACTAGCGACCTACAATGAGCAGTTCTTC.

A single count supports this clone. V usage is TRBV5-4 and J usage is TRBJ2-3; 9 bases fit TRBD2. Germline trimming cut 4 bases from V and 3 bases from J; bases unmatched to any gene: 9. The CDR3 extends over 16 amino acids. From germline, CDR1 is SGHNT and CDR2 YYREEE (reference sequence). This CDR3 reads CASSLGAGGDTDTQYF. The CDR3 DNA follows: TGTGCCAGCAGCCTGGGAGCGGGAGGAGATACAGATACGCAGTATTTT.

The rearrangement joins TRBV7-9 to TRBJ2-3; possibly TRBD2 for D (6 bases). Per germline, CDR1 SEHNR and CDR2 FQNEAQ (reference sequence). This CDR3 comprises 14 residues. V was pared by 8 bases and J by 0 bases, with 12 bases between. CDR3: CASRTGTSTDTQYF. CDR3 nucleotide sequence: TGTGCCAGCCGCACCGGGACTAGCACAGATACGCAGTATTTT.

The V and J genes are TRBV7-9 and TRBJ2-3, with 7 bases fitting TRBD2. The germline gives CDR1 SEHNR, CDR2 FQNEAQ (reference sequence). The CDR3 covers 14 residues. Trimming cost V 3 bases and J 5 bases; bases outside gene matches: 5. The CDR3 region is CASSFEWEGDTQYF. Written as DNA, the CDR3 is TGTGCCAGCAGCTTCGAGTGGGAGGGAGATACGCAGTATTTT.

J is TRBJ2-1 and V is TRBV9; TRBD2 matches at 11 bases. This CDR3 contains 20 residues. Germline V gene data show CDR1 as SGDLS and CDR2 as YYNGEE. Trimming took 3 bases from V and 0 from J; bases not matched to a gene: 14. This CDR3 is CASSARGTSGPRYSYNEQFF. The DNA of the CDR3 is TGTGCCAGCAGCGCCCGGGGGACTAGCGGCCCAAGATACTCCTACAATGAGCAGTTCTTC.

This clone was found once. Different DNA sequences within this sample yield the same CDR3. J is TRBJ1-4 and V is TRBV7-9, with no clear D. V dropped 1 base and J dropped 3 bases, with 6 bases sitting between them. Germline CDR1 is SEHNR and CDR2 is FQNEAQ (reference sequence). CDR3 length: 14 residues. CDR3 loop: CASSLGAANEKLFF. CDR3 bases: TGTGCCAGCAGCTTAGGGGCAGCTAATGAAAAACTGTTTTTT.

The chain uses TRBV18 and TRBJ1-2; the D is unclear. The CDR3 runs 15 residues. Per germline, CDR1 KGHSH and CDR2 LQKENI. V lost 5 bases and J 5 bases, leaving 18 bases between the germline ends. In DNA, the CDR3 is TGTGCCAGCTCATCTTCCCTGGACGGAGGATATGGCTACACCTTC. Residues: CASSSSLDGGYGYTF.

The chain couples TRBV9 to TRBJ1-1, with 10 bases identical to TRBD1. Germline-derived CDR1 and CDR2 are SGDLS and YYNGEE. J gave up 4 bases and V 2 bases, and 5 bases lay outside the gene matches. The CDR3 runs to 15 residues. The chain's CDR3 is CASSVRGQGGTEAFF. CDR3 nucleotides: TGTGCCAGCAGCGTTCGCGGACAGGGGGGCACTGAAGCTTTCTTT.

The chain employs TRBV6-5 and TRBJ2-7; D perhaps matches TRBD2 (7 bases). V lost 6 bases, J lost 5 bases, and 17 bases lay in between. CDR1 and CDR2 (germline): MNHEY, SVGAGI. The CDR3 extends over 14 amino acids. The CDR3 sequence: CASRREATGHEQYF. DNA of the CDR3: TGTGCCAGCAGACGGGAGGCGACAGGCCACGAGCAGTACTTC.

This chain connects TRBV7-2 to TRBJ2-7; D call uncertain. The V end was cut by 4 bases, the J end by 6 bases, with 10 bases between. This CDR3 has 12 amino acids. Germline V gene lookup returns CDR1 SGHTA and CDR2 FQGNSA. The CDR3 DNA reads TGTGCCAGCAGCTCGGACGGAATCGAGCAGTACTTC. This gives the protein CASSSDGIEQYF.

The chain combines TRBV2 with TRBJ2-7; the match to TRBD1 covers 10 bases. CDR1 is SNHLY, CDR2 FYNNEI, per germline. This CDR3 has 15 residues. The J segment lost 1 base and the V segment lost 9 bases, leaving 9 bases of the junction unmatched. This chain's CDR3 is CASLPDRGGSYEQYF. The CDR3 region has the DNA TGTGCCAGTCTACCGGACAGGGGGGGTTCCTACGAGCAGTACTTC.

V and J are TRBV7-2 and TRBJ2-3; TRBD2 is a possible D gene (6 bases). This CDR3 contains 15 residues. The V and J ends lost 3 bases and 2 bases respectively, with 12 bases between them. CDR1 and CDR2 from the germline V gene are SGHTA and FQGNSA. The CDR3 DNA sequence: TGTGCCAGCAGCTTCCGGGGGTACTTCACAGATACGCAGTATTTT. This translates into CASSFRGYFTDTQYF.

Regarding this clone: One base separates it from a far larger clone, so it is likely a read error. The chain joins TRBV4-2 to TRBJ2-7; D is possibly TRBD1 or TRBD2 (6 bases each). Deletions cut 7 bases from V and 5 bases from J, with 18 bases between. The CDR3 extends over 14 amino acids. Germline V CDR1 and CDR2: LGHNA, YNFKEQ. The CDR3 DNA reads TGTGCCAGCAAAGTAAGGGGGGCCGATCACGAGCAGTACTTC. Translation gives CASKVRGADHEQYF.

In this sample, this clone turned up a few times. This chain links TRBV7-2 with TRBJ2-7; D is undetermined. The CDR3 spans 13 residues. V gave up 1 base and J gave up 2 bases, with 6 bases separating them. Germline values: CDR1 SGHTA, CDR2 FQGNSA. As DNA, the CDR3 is TGTGCCAGCAGCTTAGAACTACCCTACGAGCAGTACTTC. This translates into CASSLELPYEQYF. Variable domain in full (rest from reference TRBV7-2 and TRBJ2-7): GAGVSQSPSNKVTEKGKDVELRCDPISGHTALYWYRQSLGQGLEFLIYFQGNSAPDKSGLPSDRFSAERTGGSVSTLTIQRTQQEDSAVYLCASSLELPYEQYFGPGTRLTVT.

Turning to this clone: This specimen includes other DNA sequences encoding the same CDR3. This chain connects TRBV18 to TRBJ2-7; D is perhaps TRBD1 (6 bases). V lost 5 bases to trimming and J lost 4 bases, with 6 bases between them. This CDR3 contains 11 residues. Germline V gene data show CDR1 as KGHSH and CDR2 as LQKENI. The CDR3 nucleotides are TGTGCCAGCTCAACAGGGTACGAGCAGTACTTC. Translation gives CASSTGYEQYF.